Below are 11 T cell receptor beta chains sequenced from a single sample in a study of shared clonotypes between healthy human individuals. Measured with immunoSEQ multiplex PCR; TCRdb has only the in-frame clones, and not every one. The data hold 2,500,000 or so clones, with roughly nine tenths observed a single time. The sequenced sample consisted of naive CD4+ T cells sorted from blood. Subset in this sample: CD45RA+ positively selected. The receptors were sampled from a man younger than 35 in good health.

The rearrangement joins TRBV6-6 to TRBJ2-5, with 14 bases matching TRBD2. This CDR3 is 15 amino acids long. V lost 6 bases to trimming and J lost 7 bases; unmatched junction nucleotides: 7. Germline values: CDR1 MNHNY, CDR2 SVGAGI (reference sequence). Here the CDR3 reads CASSQTSGRAGTQYF. In nucleotides, the CDR3 is TGTGCCAGCAGCCAGACTAGCGGGAGGGCCGGGACCCAGTACTTC.

This clone was detected once. The chain recombines TRBV19 with TRBJ2-6; 10 bases match TRBD1. Germline lookup yields CDR1 LNHDA and CDR2 SQIVND (reference sequence). The V gene end was trimmed by 6 bases and the J gene end by 0 bases; junction bases not matched to a gene: 5. This CDR3 has 17 residues. In DNA form, the CDR3 reads TGTGCCAGTAGCACGGGACAGGGGAACTCTGGGGCCAACGTCCTGACTTTC. Residues: CASSTGQGNSGANVLTF.

The rearrangement uses TRBV5-1 and TRBJ2-1, with 11 bases identical to TRBD1. CDR1 and CDR2 (germline): SGHRS, YFSETQ. This CDR3 is 15 amino acids long. V was clipped by 4 bases and J by 7 bases; unmatched bases: 7. CDR3 protein: CASSIGQGARNEQFF. CDR3 nucleotides: TGCGCCAGCAGCATAGGACAGGGGGCGCGTAATGAGCAGTTCTTC.

The genes are TRBV7-9 and TRBJ1-4; tentative D call: TRBD1 (6 bases). From germline, CDR1 is SEHNR and CDR2 FQNEAQ (reference sequence). Trimming shortened V by 3 bases and J by 8 bases, and 16 bases separated the two germline ends. The CDR3 is 15 amino acids. The CDR3 spells CASSLIQGIGEKLFF. CDR3 DNA: TGTGCCAGCAGCTTGATACAGGGAATTGGAGAAAAACTGTTTTTT.

This chain uses TRBV18 with TRBJ2-7; a possible D gene is TRBD2 (7 bases). In germline, CDR1 is KGHSH, CDR2 LQKENI. The CDR3 has 15 amino acids. With 6 bases removed from V and 1 base from J, the gap between germline ends came to 16 bases. In DNA, the CDR3 is TGTGCCAGCTCTTTGGGGGGGCTCGCGTCCTACGAGCAGTACTTC. Residues: CASSLGGLASYEQYF.

As for this clone: The sample contains more than one DNA sequence encoding this CDR3. The chain links TRBV25-1 to TRBJ2-2; 10 bases line up with TRBD1. Germline V gene sequence: CDR1 MGHDK, CDR2 SYGVNS. V dropped 3 bases and J dropped 3; count of bases not matched to a gene: 4. There are 16 residues in the CDR3. CDR3 DNA sequence: TGTGCCAGCAGTGACCCCGGACAGGGGGACACCGGGGAGCTGTTTTTT. It is translated as CASSDPGQGDTGELFF.

The CDR3 DNA is TGTGCCAGCCGAACGAACAGGGGCAATCAGCCCCAGCATTTT. Its translation is CASRTNRGNQPQHF. The rearrangement uses TRBV6-5 and TRBJ1-5; a possible D gene is TRBD1 (6 bases). Trimming removed 8 bases from V and 2 bases from J, with 13 bases in between. The CDR3 has 14 amino acids. The V gene's germline CDR1 is MNHEY and CDR2 SVGAGI.

Of note for this clone: Just one base apart from a much larger clone, this may be a read error. The identical CDR3 is also encoded by other nucleotide sequences in the sample. V gene TRBV5-1 combines with J gene TRBJ2-5; D not resolved. Germline assignment: CDR1 SGHRS and CDR2 YFSETQ. The V gene lost 2 bases and the J gene lost 3 bases, with 2 bases spanning the gap. This CDR3 has 11 amino acids. The CDR3 protein is CASSLKETQYF. The CDR3 nucleotides read TGCGCCAGCAGCTTAAAAGAGACCCAGTACTTC.

The chain has TRBV7-2 and TRBJ2-3, with 10 nucleotides matching TRBD2. V shed 0 bases and J 4 bases; nucleotides not matched to a gene: 4. The V gene's germline CDR1 is SGHTA and CDR2 FQGNSA. This CDR3 is built from 16 residues. The CDR3 loop reads CASSLAVAGGPDTQYF. CDR3 nucleotide sequence: TGTGCCAGCAGCTTAGCCGTAGCGGGAGGACCAGATACGCAGTATTTT. The full variable domain, its missing parts supplied by reference TRBV7-2 and TRBJ2-3, is GAGVSQSPSNKVTEKGKDVELRCDPISGHTALYWYRQSLGQGLEFLIYFQGNSAPDKSGLPSDRFSAERTGGSVSTLTIQRTQQEDSAVYLCASSLAVAGGPDTQYFGPGTRLTVL.

The table lists this clone with a few counts. The chain carries TRBV18 and TRBJ1-4; tentatively, D is TRBD1 (6 bases). The end of the DNA fits TRBJ2-2 better, so the J call may be wrong. The CDR3 runs 14 residues. Germline V gives CDR1 KGHSH, CDR2 LQKENI. CDR3 protein: CASSLGQSLKELFF. Here the CDR3 DNA reads TGTGCCAGCTCACTAGGACAGTCCCTAAAGGAGCTGTTTTTT.

The V call is TRBV5-1, the J call TRBJ1-2, with 8 bases aligning to TRBD1. From germline, CDR1 is SGHRS and CDR2 YFSETQ. V lost 0 bases and J lost 8; bases outside the gene matches: 6. This CDR3 is built from 14 residues. CDR3 protein: CASSLADQGAGYTF. The DNA of the CDR3 is TGCGCCAGCAGCTTGGCCGATCAGGGGGCAGGCTACACCTTC.